This T cell receptor beta chain was captured in a study of blood T cells in healthy people across ages. Study results and limitations: More naive CD4+ cells and higher diversity were found in long-lived than in aged donors.

The CDR3 runs to 14 residues. Per germline, CDR1 SGHTA and CDR2 FQGNSA. Trimming took off 1 base at V and 5 bases at J, with 11 bases between the two ends. This clonotype was recorded only once. Its specificity is unknown. Each sample gave at least 6.5 million isolated PBMCs. A J-beta primer mix and a sample-barcoded 5' primer were used in a second PCR of about 7 to 12 cycles. TCRdb used MiXCR to reprocess the 5' RACE reads, holding one entry per CDR3 protein. Among 650,000 to 700,000 distinct CDR3 sequences listed, roughly 30% were seen once. The specimen was blood. This TCR was sampled from a woman of 80 years or more in good health. This chain joins TRBV7-2 and TRBJ2-5, with D unresolved. CDR3 region: CASSLGSLRETQYF. The CDR3 nucleotides read TGTGCCAGCAGCTTAGGAAGTTTGCGGGAGACCCAGTACTTC.